This TCR beta chain originates from a study of chemoradiotherapy in HPV16-positive cancers. About the research overall: Functional T-cell assays on two HPV16-positive patients' cells defined candidate HPV-specific clones and common TCR motifs.

Study results and limitations: Only a couple of HPV16-positive patients supplied the functional HPV-specificity definition. Non-HPV-specific T cells did not expand in tumors during treatment, whereas candidate HPV-specific clones and E7-related motifs did.

Details on this clone: What it recognizes is unknown.

This CDR3 has 15 amino acids. Between the trimmed V and J ends, which lost 0 bases and 0 bases, there was a span of 4 bases. Germline V gene sequence: CDR1 SGHDT, CDR2 YYEEEE. Repertoires were generated with immunoSEQ multiplex PCR, while TCRdb's copy carries only in-frame clones and drops some. The table has roughly 15,000 clones, 65% to 80% seen once; the top ten hold more than 8.5%. The TCR originated in a human donor with HPV-associated anogenital cancer. The V and J genes are TRBV5-6 and TRBJ2-6; D gene uncertain. This specimen was acquired from a patient who underwent chemoradiotherapy. CDR3 nucleotides: TGTGCCAGCAGCTTGGGAACCTCTGGGGCCAACGTCCTGACTTTC. Translating gives CASSLGTSGANVLTF. Looking up the rest from reference TRBV5-6 and TRBJ2-6 gives the full variable domain: DAGVTQSPTHLIKTRGQQVTLRCSPKSGHDTVSWYQQALGQGPQFIFQYYEEEERQRGNFPDRFSGHQFPNYSSELNVNALLLGDSALYLCASSLGTSGANVLTFGAGSRLTVL.